The 17 T cell receptor beta chains below all came from one sample that was sequenced in a study of chemoradiotherapy in HPV16-positive cancers. Sequencing used immunoSEQ multiplex PCR; TCRdb keeps in-frame clones, though not all of them. Of some 8,900 clones detected, 85% to 90% appear once; the ten largest clones hold around 3.8%. The sequencing used blood, collected from a patient who underwent chemoradiotherapy. Receptors were obtained from a human donor with HPV-associated anogenital cancer.

The CDR3 region is CASSVGQLAGGIDTQYF. CDR3 in DNA: TGTGCCAGCAGCGTAGGGCAGCTAGCGGGGGGGATAGATACGCAGTATTTT. The chain has TRBV9 and TRBJ2-3, with 12 bases matching TRBD2. The germline V gene has CDR1 SGDLS and CDR2 YYNGEE. V gave up 0 bases and J gave up 5 bases; unmatched junction bases: 7. This CDR3 spans 17 amino acids.

This clone was picked up one time. The genes are TRBV11-2 and TRBJ2-5, with 9 bases aligning to TRBD2. CDR3 length equals 18 residues. The V and J ends lost 2 bases and 0 bases, in that order; junction bases with no gene match: 10. Germline V gene lookup returns CDR1 SGHAT and CDR2 FQNNGV. The CDR3 DNA reads as TGTGCCAGCAGCTTAATAGGAGCGGGGGGCGCTTACCAAGAGACCCAGTACTTC. Amino acid sequence: CASSLIGAGGAYQETQYF.

V and J are TRBV13 and TRBJ2-1, with D perhaps being TRBD1 or TRBD2 (5 bases each). CDR3 length: 14 amino acids. The germline CDR1 and CDR2 sequences are PRHDT and FYEKMQ (reference sequence). Between the trimmed V and J ends, which lost 6 bases and 3 bases, there was a span of 12 bases. The CDR3 bases are TGTGCCAGCAGGGCCCGGGGCCTCTACAATGAGCAGTTCTTC. Protein: CASRARGLYNEQFF.

The chain employs TRBV5-4 and TRBJ2-3; D is possibly TRBD2 (7 bases). This CDR3 is built from 17 residues. Looked up from germline, CDR1 is SGHNT and CDR2 is YYREEE (reference sequence). The V end was cut by 0 bases, the J end by 3 bases, with 17 bases between. This chain's CDR3 is CASSLGPGGAPTDTQYF. CDR3 DNA sequence: TGTGCCAGCAGCTTGGGTCCGGGGGGCGCCCCTACAGATACGCAGTATTTT. Full variable domain (remainder filled in from reference TRBV5-4 and TRBJ2-3): ETGVTQSPTHLIKTRGQQVTLRCSSQSGHNTVSWYQQALGQGPQFIFQYYREEENGRGNFPPRFSGLQFPNYSSELNVNALELDDSALYLCASSLGPGGAPTDTQYFGPGTRLTVL.

This rearrangement joins TRBV11-2 to TRBJ2-7, with 8 bases fitting TRBD2. This CDR3 is 15 amino acids long. Germline V CDR1 and CDR2: SGHAT, FQNNGV. With V trimmed by 2 bases and J by 5 bases, 8 bases remained unmatched. CDR3 residues: CASSLSAGVSHEQYF. The CDR3 coding sequence is TGTGCCAGCAGCTTATCAGCGGGAGTATCCCACGAGCAGTACTTC. Using reference TRBV11-2 and TRBJ2-7 for the parts outside the CDR3, the full variable domain is EAGVAQSPRYKIIEKRQSVAFWCNPISGHATLYWYQQILGQGPKLLIQFQNNGVVDDSQLPKDRFSAERLKGVDSTLKIQPAKLEDSAVYLCASSLSAGVSHEQYFGPGTRLTVT.

This chain joins TRBV2 and TRBJ1-5; possibly TRBD1 for D (5 bases). Deletions cut 2 bases from V and 2 bases from J, with 7 bases between. Germline CDR1 reads SNHLY; CDR2 reads FYNNEI. The CDR3 loop spans 14 amino acids. CDR3 nucleotide sequence: TGTGCCAGCAGTGAATGGGGGGGCAATCAGCCCCAGCATTTT. Amino acids: CASSEWGGNQPQHF.

The rearrangement links TRBV11-2 to TRBJ2-2; D perhaps matches TRBD2 (5 bases). Germline V gene lookup returns CDR1 SGHAT and CDR2 FQNNGV. The CDR3 has 17 residues. V was cut by 5 bases and J by 0 bases, with 16 bases left in between. The CDR3 bases are TGTGCCAGCAGCCGATTCGGAGGATACGCGAACACCGGGGAGCTGTTTTTT. This translates into CASSRFGGYANTGELFF.

The chain joins TRBV6-5 to TRBJ1-1, with TRBD1 matching over 8 bases. Germline-derived CDR1 and CDR2 are MNHEY and SVGAGI. The CDR3 runs 13 residues. V lost 4 bases and J lost 5; bases outside the gene matches: 3. Here the CDR3 reads CASSSGGRTEAFF. In DNA form, the CDR3 reads TGTGCCAGCAGTTCAGGGGGCCGGACTGAAGCTTTCTTT.

The chain is built from TRBV10-2 and TRBJ1-1; possibly TRBD1 for D (5 bases). The CDR3 runs 15 residues. Deletions cut 4 bases from V and 5 bases from J, with 17 bases between. CDR1 and CDR2 (germline): WSHSY, SAAADI. The CDR3 coding sequence is TGCGCCAGCAGTGCTGTAGTCGGGACGGGAACTGAAGCTTTCTTT. It specifies CASSAVVGTGTEAFF.

This chain joins TRBV19 and TRBJ2-3; 11 bases are shared with TRBD2. This CDR3 has 15 residues. Germline lookup yields CDR1 LNHDA and CDR2 SQIVND (reference sequence). V lost 6 bases to trimming and J lost 6 bases; unmatched junction nucleotides: 8. The CDR3 loop reads CASRLIAGGPDTQYF. CDR3 DNA: TGTGCCAGTAGGTTGATAGCGGGAGGGCCGGATACGCAGTATTTT. Filled out from reference TRBV19 and TRBJ2-3, the complete variable domain reads DGGITQSPKYLFRKEGQNVTLSCEQNLNHDAMYWYRQDPGQGLRLIYYSQIVNDFQKGDIAEGYSVSREKKESFPLTVTSAQKNPTAFYLCASRLIAGGPDTQYFGPGTRLTVL.

The genes are TRBV6-1 and TRBJ2-7; the match to TRBD2 covers 14 bases. The V and J ends lost 6 bases and 9 bases, in that order; junction bases with no gene match: 7. CDR1 MNHNS and CDR2 SASEGT come from the germline V gene. The CDR3 totals 14 residues. Written as DNA, the CDR3 is TGTGCCAGCAGGGCCGGGACTAGCGGGAGTGGGCAGTACTTC. This translates into CASRAGTSGSGQYF.

The rearrangement links TRBV4-2 to TRBJ2-3; weak D call: TRBD2 (6 bases). Germline assignment: CDR1 LGHNA and CDR2 YNFKEQ. The CDR3 sequence is 14 residues long. Trimming shortened V by 1 base and J by 6 bases, and 11 bases separated the two germline ends. The CDR3 DNA follows: TGTGCCAGCAGCCAAGGGGCGAGCGGGGATACGCAGTATTTT. This encodes CASSQGASGDTQYF.

The chain recombines TRBV21-1 with TRBJ2-4; TRBD2, the table's D call, was not compared with the DNA. TRBV21-1 is a recognized pseudogene. CDR3 size: 20 residues. In nucleotides, the CDR3 is TGTGCCAGCAGCCCCCAGAGGATTAGCGGGAGGGCCGGGGACAAAAACATTCAGTACTTC. Encoded protein: CASSPQRISGRAGDKNIQYF.

Remarks on this clone: Relative to the germline gene, one junction end is altered; a read error may explain this. V is TRBV7-7 and J is TRBJ2-1; D possibly corresponds to TRBD2 (6 bases). The CDR3 contains 16 residues. Germline loops: CDR1 SSHAT, CDR2 FNYEAQ (reference sequence). For the CDR3, the DNA is TGTGCTAGCAGCTTAGGGAGACTAGTGCAATTTGATGAGCAGTTCTTC. Amino acids: CASSLGRLVQFDEQFF.

The rearrangement uses TRBV7-2 and TRBJ1-3; D remains ambiguous. Per germline, CDR1 SGHTA and CDR2 FQGNSA. The CDR3 length is 13 residues. V was cut by 8 bases and J by 4 bases, with 12 bases left in between. In DNA, the CDR3 is TGTGCCAGCCTCCCATCGGGGGGAAACACCATATATTTT. It specifies CASLPSGGNTIYF.

The chain joins TRBV11-2 to TRBJ2-5; D remains ambiguous. Trimming removed 0 bases from V and 1 base from J, with 9 bases in between. CDR3 length: 15 amino acids. From germline, CDR1 is SGHAT and CDR2 FQNNGV. The DNA of the CDR3 is TGTGCCAGCAGCTTAGAGACCAGTTTCCAAGAGACCCAGTACTTC. It translates to CASSLETSFQETQYF.

The chain recombines TRBV5-1 with TRBJ1-6; D might be TRBD1 (5 bases). CDR3 length: 16 amino acids. Deletions cut 0 bases from V and 0 bases from J, with 7 bases between. Germline CDR1 SGHRS, CDR2 YFSETQ. The CDR3 is CASSLGGSSYNSPLHF. The CDR3, as DNA: TGCGCCAGCAGCTTGGGGGGCAGCTCCTATAATTCACCCCTCCACTTT.